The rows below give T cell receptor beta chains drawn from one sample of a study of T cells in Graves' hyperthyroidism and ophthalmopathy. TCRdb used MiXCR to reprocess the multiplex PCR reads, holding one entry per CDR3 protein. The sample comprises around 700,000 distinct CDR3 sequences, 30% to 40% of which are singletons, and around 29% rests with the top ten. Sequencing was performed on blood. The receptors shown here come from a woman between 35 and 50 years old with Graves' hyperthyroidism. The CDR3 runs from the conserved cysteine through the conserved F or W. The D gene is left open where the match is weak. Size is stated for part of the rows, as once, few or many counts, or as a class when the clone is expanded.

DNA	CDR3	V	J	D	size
TGTGCCACCAGTGATTCCGTAGACCAAGAGACCCAGTACTTC	CATSDSVDQETQYF	TRBV24-1	TRBJ2-5	.	.
TGTGCCAGCAGCCCCGGAGGCGTCGGGGGGGTTCGGGATGGCTACACCTTC	CASSPGGVGGVRDGYTF	TRBV7-2	TRBJ1-2	.	.
TGTGCCAGCAGCTTTCTAGCGGGGTCGTACCAAGAGACCCAGTACTTC	CASSFLAGSYQETQYF	TRBV7-3	TRBJ2-5	TRBD2	.
TGTGCCAGCAGTCCCCGGGGGACCACAGATACGCAGTATTTT	CASSPRGTTDTQYF	TRBV11-3	TRBJ2-3	.	.
TGCGCCAGCAGCCAAGTGACAGGGGCCGCCACCGGGACTGAAGCTTTCTTT	CASSQVTGAATGTEAFF	TRBV5-4	TRBJ1-1	TRBD1	.
TGTGCCAGCGTTGAAGTCGACAGGGATCAGCCCCAGCATTTT	CASVEVDRDQPQHF	TRBV25-1	TRBJ1-5	TRBD1	.
TGTGCCACCAGCAGAGATCGGACTGATACGCAGTATTTT	CATSRDRTDTQYF	TRBV15	TRBJ2-3	.	few
TGTGCCACCAGTGATCCCTACTCGGGAGGCGAGACCCAGTACTTC	CATSDPYSGGETQYF	TRBV24-1	TRBJ2-5	TRBD2	many
TGTGCCAGCAGTTTGACTGACAGGGGAGAGACCGGGGAGCTGTTTTTT	CASSLTDRGETGELFF	TRBV6-5	TRBJ2-2	TRBD1	.
TGTGCCAGCAGCTACCGGGGACAGGGGCCCCCCCCCTACACCTTC	CASSYRGQGPPPYTF	TRBV7-2	TRBJ1-2	TRBD1	.
TGTGCCAGCAGCTTCCCACGGGATCCGGGACAGTCAGCAACTAACTATGGCTACACCTTC	CASSFPRDPGQSATNYGYTF	TRBV7-2	TRBJ1-2	TRBD1	many
TGTGCCAGCAGCTTATCAGAGACTAATTCACCCCTCCACTTT	CASSLSETNSPLHF	TRBV7-8	TRBJ1-6	.	many
TGTGCCAGCAGCAGGGGGCCCACTGAAGCTTTCTTT	CASSRGPTEAFF	TRBV2	TRBJ1-1	TRBD1	many
TGCGCCAGCAGCCAAGAGTGGGGGGCCCGTCGCCATCAGCCCCAGCATTTT	CASSQEWGARRHQPQHF	TRBV4-3	TRBJ1-5	.	.
TGTGCTAGTGGTTCCGACAGAAGATCTGGGGCCAACGTCCTGACTTTC	CASGSDRRSGANVLTF	TRBV12-5	TRBJ2-6	.	few
TGTGCCACCAGTGATTGGGCAGGGGGCAGGAATGAGCAGTTCTTC	CATSDWAGGRNEQFF	TRBV24-1	TRBJ2-1	TRBD1	.
TGTGCCACCGACAGGGAGCAGTTCTTC	CATDREQFF	TRBV24-1	TRBJ2-1	.	.
TGTGCCAGCAGTTACGTACGCGAAGCCCAAGAGACCCAGTACTTC	CASSYVREAQETQYF	TRBV10-2	TRBJ2-5	.	.
TGTGCCAGCAGTCTCGGGGTAGCGAGACAATACGAGCAGTACTTC	CASSLGVARQYEQYF	TRBV6-1	TRBJ2-7	.	.
TGTGCCAGCAGCCAGGGGTGGAACACCGGGGAGCTGTTTTTT	CASSQGWNTGELFF	TRBV12-3/TRBV12-4	TRBJ2-2	.	.
TGTGCCAGCAGCCCTGGGACTAGCGACAGCACAGATACGCAGTATTTT	CASSPGTSDSTDTQYF	TRBV5-5	TRBJ2-3	TRBD2	few
TGTGCCACCAGTGGCGCCGCCTGGGGCAGGGGCATTGAAGCTTTCTTT	CATSGAAWGRGIEAFF	TRBV24-1	TRBJ1-1	.	.
TGCGCCAGCAGCCAAGTTATCAGGGATACTGAAGCTTTCTTT	CASSQVIRDTEAFF	TRBV4-1	TRBJ1-1	.	.
TGTGCCAGCAGTGAAATGGGGGGCCGGAACACTGAAGCTTTCTTT	CASSEMGGRNTEAFF	TRBV2	TRBJ1-1	.	few
TGTGCCAGCAGCCAAGACTGGGGGTCCGGAGAGACCCAGTACTTC	CASSQDWGSGETQYF	TRBV4-2	TRBJ2-5	.	.
TGCAGTGCTAGACCCCAGGGGTCGGAAGAGACCCAGTACTTC	CSARPQGSEETQYF	TRBV20-1	TRBJ2-5	.	many
TGCGCCAGCAGTGTTGGACAGCCTTACACCGGGGAGCTGTTTTTT	CASSVGQPYTGELFF	TRBV10-2	TRBJ2-2	.	.
TGTGCCAGTCGAAACCCCGGGACAGGGGGGAGGAACACTGAAGCTTTCTTT	CASRNPGTGGRNTEAFF	TRBV19	TRBJ1-1	TRBD1	many
TGCGCCAGCAGCCAAGATCCCCGGGGGGTACGCACAGATACGCAGCATTTT	CASSQDPRGVRTDTQHF	TRBV4-1	TRBJ1-5	.	.
TGTGCCAGTTCCGCGCTCGGGGTATTCGGCAATCAGCCCCAGCATTTT	CASSALGVFGNQPQHF	TRBV19	TRBJ1-5	.	few
TGCAGTGCCCGACAGGGGGACAATTCACCCCTCCACTTT	CSARQGDNSPLHF	TRBV20-1	TRBJ1-6	TRBD1	many
TGTGCCAGCAGTTACTCCCATGCAACTAATGAAAAACTGTTTTTT	CASSYSHATNEKLFF	TRBV6-5	TRBJ1-4	.	few
TGTGCCAGCGGTCGCGACGGGGGAGTGGCTTTCTTT	CASGRDGGVAFF	TRBV4-2	TRBJ1-1	.	.
TGCAGTGCTAGAGACGCCGCAGGGGGTACTTATGGCTACACCTTC	CSARDAAGGTYGYTF	TRBV20-1	TRBJ1-2	TRBD1	few
TGTGCCATTGGCGTGGGTTCTAATGAAAAACTGTTTTTT	CAIGVGSNEKLFF	TRBV10-3	TRBJ1-4	.	many
TGTGCCAGCATTCTAGCGGGAGGAACCTACGAGCAGTACTTC	CASILAGGTYEQYF	TRBV6-1	TRBJ2-7	TRBD2	few
TGTGCCAGCAGTTTATATCGAGCCTCGGCCACTGAAGCTTTCTTT	CASSLYRASATEAFF	TRBV27	TRBJ1-1	.	few
TGTGCCAGTAGTGCTTGGACAGGGGGAAGCTATGGCTACACCTTC	CASSAWTGGSYGYTF	TRBV19	TRBJ1-2	TRBD1	many
TGTGCCAGCAGCCAACGGGGACGGGAGGAAAAACTGTTTTTT	CASSQRGREEKLFF	TRBV7-9	TRBJ1-4	.	many
TGTGCTAGCCCAGGGACAGGGGGAAGAAGGGAGCAGTACTTC	CASPGTGGRREQYF	TRBV10-3	TRBJ2-7	TRBD1	.
TGTGCCAGCAGTGAACCGGGGGGACAGGGGAGGTCCGAGCAGTACTTC	CASSEPGGQGRSEQYF	TRBV25-1	TRBJ2-7	TRBD1	many
TGTGCCTCCGGGCAGGGTTTCGGCAATTCACCCCTCCACTTT	CASGQGFGNSPLHF	TRBV15	TRBJ1-6	.	many
TGCAGTGCTACCTCCGACATACCGGGAGACTACAATGAGCAGTACTTC	CSATSDIPGDYNEQYF	TRBV20-1	TRBJ2-7	.	.
TGTGCCAGCAGCTTGGGGCCTTTCGGGACCTCGCTTGTAGAGCAGTTCTTC	CASSLGPFGTSLVEQFF	TRBV5-6	TRBJ2-1	.	.
TGTGCCAGCAGCGGACAGGGGCCCGGCGGATTTAACTATGGCTACACCTTC	CASSGQGPGGFNYGYTF	TRBV7-8	TRBJ1-2	TRBD1	.
TGCGCCAGCAGCCTAAATACTTGGCAGACGAGAAACACCGGGGAGCTGTTTTTT	CASSLNTWQTRNTGELFF	TRBV5-1	TRBJ2-2	.	.
TGTGCCAGCAGTGGGGGCAGGTACTATAATTCACCCCTCCACTTT	CASSGGRYYNSPLHF	TRBV2	TRBJ1-6	.	few
TGTGCCAGCAGCACAAAGGGCACTGAAGCTTCCTTT	CASSTKGTEASF	TRBV2	TRBJ1-1	.	.
TGTGCCAGCAGTGAAACAAACGGGAGGACTAGCGGGTCCCTGGGGACCCAGTACTTC	CASSETNGRTSGSLGTQYF	TRBV25-1	TRBJ2-5	TRBD2	.
TGCAGTGCTAGGGAGGGCGGGGCAAGAGATACGCAGTATTTT	CSAREGGARDTQYF	TRBV20-1	TRBJ2-3	.	many
TGTGCCAGCAGTCGTGTAGGACGTCCAGGGGATAGCAATCAGCCCCAGCATTTT	CASSRVGRPGDSNQPQHF	TRBV7-2	TRBJ1-5	.	.
TGCAGTGCTAGAGCGGCGGAACAGGGGGCGTTTGGCTACACCTTC	CSARAAEQGAFGYTF	TRBV20-1	TRBJ1-2	TRBD1	few
TGCAGTTTATGGGACAGGTGGAGCACCGGGGAGCTGTTTTTT	CSLWDRWSTGELFF	TRBV29-1	TRBJ2-2	TRBD1	.
TGTGCCAGCAGTAACATCCCGAACACCGGGGAGCTGTTTTTT	CASSNIPNTGELFF	TRBV12-3/TRBV12-4	TRBJ2-2	.	.
TGTGCCAGCACTATCGACAGGCTACGCCGGGGGGGCACTGAAGCTTTCTTT	CASTIDRLRRGGTEAFF	TRBV12-3/TRBV12-4	TRBJ1-1	.	.
TGTGCCAGCAGTTTAACACCATGGGATGGCTACACCTTC	CASSLTPWDGYTF	TRBV12-3/TRBV12-4	TRBJ1-2	.	many
TGCGCCAGCAGCTCTGCAACTAATGAAAAACTGTTTTTT	CASSSATNEKLFF	TRBV5-1	TRBJ1-4	.	many
TGTGCCAGCAGAAATAAAGGTCATCAGCCCCAGCATTTT	CASRNKGHQPQHF	TRBV12-3/TRBV12-4	TRBJ1-5	.	few
TGTGCCAGCAGTTACTTCTCAGGGACTGGGGCCAACGTCCTGACTTTC	CASSYFSGTGANVLTF	TRBV6-2/TRBV6-3	TRBJ2-6	.	.